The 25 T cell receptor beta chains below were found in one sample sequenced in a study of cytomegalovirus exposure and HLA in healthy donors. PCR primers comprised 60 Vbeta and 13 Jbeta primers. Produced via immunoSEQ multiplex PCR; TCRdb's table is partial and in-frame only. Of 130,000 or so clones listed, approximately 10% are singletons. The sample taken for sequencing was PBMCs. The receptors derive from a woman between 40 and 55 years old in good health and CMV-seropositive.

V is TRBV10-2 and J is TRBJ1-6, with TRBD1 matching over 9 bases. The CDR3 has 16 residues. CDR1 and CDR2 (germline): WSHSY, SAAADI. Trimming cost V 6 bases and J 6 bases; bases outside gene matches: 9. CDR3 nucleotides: TGCGCCAGCAGAATCACCGGGACAGGGAGTAATTCACCCCTCCACTTT. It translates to CASRITGTGSNSPLHF.

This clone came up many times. The CDR3 DNA follows: TGCGCCAGCAGCTTTACCGCGGAGGTTTCTGGCTACACCTTC. It translates to CASSFTAEVSGYTF. The rearrangement joins TRBV5-1 to TRBJ1-2; D call uncertain. The germline V gene has CDR1 SGHRS and CDR2 YFSETQ. The CDR3 spans 14 residues. Trimming took 2 bases from V and 7 from J, leaving 15 bases between them. The variable domain in full, with the rest retrieved from reference TRBV5-1 and TRBJ1-2, is KAGVTQTPRYLIKTRGQQVTLSCSPISGHRSVSWYQQTPGQGLQFLFEYFSETQRNKGNFPGRFSGRQFSNSRSEMNVSTLELGDSALYLCASSFTAEVSGYTFGSGTRLTVV.

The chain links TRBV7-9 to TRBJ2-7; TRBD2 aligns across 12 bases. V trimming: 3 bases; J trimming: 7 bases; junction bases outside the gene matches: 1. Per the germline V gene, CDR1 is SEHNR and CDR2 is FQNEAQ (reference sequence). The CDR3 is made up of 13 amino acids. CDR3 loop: CASSFTSGGEQYF. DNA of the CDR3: TGTGCCAGCAGCTTCACTAGCGGGGGGGAGCAGTACTTC.

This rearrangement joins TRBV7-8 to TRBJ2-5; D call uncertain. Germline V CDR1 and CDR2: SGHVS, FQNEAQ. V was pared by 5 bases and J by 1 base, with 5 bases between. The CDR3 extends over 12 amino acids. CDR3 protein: CASSPFQETQYF. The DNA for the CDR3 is TGTGCCAGCAGCCCCTTCCAAGAGACCCAGTACTTC.

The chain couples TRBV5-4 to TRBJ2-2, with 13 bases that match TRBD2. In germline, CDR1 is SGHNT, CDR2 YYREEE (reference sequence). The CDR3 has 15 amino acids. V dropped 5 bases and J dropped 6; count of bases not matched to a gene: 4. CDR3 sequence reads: CASRRTSGGPGELFF. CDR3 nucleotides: TGTGCCAGCAGACGGACTAGCGGGGGTCCCGGGGAGCTGTTTTTT.

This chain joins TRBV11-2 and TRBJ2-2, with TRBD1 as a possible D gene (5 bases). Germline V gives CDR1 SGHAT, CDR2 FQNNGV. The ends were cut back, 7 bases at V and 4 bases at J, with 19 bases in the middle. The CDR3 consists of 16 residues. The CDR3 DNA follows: TGTGCCAGCACCCTCTCTACAGGAGTCAGCACCGGGGAGCTGTTTTTT. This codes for CASTLSTGVSTGELFF.

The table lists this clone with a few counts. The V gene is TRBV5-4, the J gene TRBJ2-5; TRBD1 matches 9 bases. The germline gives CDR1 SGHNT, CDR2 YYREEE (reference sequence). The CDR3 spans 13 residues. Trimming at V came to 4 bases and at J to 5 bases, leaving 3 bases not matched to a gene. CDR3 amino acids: CASSATGGETQYF. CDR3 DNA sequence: TGTGCCAGCAGCGCTACAGGGGGCGAGACCCAGTACTTC.

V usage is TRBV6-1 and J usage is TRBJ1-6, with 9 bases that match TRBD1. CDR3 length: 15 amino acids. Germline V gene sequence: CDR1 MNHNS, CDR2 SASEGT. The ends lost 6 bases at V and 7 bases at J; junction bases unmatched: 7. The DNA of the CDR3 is TGTGCCAGCAGCCCCCGGACAGGGGCAAATTCACCCCTCCACTTT. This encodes CASSPRTGANSPLHF.

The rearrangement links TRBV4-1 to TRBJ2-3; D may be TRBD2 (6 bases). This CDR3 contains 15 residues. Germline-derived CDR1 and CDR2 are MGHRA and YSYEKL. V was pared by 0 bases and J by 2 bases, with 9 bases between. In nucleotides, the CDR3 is TGCGCCAGCAGCCAAGATGGGACTTCCACAGATACGCAGTATTTT. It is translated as CASSQDGTSTDTQYF.

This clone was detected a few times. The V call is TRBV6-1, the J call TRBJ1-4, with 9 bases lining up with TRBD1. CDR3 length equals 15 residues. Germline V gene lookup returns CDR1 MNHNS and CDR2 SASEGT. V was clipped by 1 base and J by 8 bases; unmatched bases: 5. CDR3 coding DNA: TGTGCCAGCAGTGAAGGGGACAGGGAACACGAAAAACTGTTTTTT. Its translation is CASSEGDREHEKLFF.

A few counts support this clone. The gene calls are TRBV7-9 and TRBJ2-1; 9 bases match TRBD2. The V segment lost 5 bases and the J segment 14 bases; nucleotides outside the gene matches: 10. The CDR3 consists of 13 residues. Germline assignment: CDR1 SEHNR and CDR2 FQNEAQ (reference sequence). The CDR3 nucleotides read TGTGCCAGCAGCGCGATCGTCGGGACTAGCAAGTTCTTC. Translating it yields CASSAIVGTSKFF. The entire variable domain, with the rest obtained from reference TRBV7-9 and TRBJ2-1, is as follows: DTGVSQNPRHKITKRGQNVTFRCDPISEHNRLYWYRQTLGQGPEFLTYFQNEAQLEKSRLLSDRFSAERPKGSFSTLEIQRTEQGDSAMYLCASSAIVGTSKFFGPGTRLTVL.

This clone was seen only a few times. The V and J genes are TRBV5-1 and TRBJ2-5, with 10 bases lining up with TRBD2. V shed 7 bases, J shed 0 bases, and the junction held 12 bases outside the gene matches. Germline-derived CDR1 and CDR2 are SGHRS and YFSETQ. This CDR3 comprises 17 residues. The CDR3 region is CASRLSRTSGNQETQYF. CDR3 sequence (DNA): TGCGCCAGCCGGCTCTCGCGGACTAGCGGCAACCAAGAGACCCAGTACTTC. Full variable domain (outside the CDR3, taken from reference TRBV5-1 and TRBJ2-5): KAGVTQTPRYLIKTRGQQVTLSCSPISGHRSVSWYQQTPGQGLQFLFEYFSETQRNKGNFPGRFSGRQFSNSRSEMNVSTLELGDSALYLCASRLSRTSGNQETQYFGPGTRLLVL.

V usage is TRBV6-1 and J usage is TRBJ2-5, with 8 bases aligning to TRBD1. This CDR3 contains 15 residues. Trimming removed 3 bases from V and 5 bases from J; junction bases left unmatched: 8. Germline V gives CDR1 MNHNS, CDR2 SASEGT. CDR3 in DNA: TGTGCCAGCAGTGAGTTCAGGGGGCTAGAGGAGACCCAGTACTTC. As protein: CASSEFRGLEETQYF.

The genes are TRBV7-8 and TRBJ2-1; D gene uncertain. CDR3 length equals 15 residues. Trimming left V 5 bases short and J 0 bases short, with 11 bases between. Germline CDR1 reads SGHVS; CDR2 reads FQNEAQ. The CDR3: CASSTPASSYNEQFF. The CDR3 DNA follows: TGTGCCAGCAGCACACCAGCGAGCTCCTACAATGAGCAGTTCTTC.

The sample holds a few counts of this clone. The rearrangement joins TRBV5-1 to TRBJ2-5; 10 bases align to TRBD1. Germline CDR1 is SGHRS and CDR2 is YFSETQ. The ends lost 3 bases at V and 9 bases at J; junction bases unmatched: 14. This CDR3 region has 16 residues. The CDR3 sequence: CASSSTPGQGGGAQYF. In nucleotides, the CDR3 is TGCGCCAGCAGCTCTACACCTGGACAGGGGGGTGGGGCCCAGTACTTC.

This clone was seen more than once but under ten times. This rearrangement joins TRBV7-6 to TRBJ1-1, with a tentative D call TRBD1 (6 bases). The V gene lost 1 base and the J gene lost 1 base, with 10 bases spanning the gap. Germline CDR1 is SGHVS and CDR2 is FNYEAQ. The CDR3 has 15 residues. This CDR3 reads CASSLVQGTNTEAFF. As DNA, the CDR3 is TGTGCCAGCAGCTTAGTTCAGGGGACGAACACTGAAGCTTTCTTT.

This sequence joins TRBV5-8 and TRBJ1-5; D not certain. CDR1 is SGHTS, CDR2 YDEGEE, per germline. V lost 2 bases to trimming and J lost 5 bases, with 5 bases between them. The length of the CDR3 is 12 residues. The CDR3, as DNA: TGTGCCAGCAGCTTCGGGTATCAGCCCCAGCATTTT. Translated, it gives CASSFGYQPQHF. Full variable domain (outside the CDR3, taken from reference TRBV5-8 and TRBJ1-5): EAGVTQSPTHLIKTRGQQATLRCSPISGHTSVYWYQQALGLGLQFLLWYDEGEERNRGNFPPRFSGRQFPNYSSELNVNALELEDSALYLCASSFGYQPQHFGDGTRLSIL.

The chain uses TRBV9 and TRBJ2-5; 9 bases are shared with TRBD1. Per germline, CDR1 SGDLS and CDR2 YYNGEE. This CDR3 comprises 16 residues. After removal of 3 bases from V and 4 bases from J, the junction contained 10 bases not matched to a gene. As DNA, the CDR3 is TGTGCCAGCAGCGGAACAGGGGGCGCTGGCGTAGAGACCCAGTACTTC. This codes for CASSGTGGAGVETQYF.

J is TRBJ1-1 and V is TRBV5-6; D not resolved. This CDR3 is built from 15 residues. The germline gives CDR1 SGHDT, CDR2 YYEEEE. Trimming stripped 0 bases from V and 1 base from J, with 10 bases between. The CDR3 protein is CASSLASGGNTEAFF. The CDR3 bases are TGTGCCAGCAGCTTGGCCTCGGGAGGGAACACTGAAGCTTTCTTT.

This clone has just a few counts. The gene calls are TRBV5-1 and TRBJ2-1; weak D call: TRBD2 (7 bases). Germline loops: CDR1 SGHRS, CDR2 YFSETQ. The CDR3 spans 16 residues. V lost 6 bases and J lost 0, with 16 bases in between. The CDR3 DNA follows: TGCGCCAGCAACCCGGGGAGGGGGAGCTCCTACAATGAGCAGTTCTTC. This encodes CASNPGRGSSYNEQFF.

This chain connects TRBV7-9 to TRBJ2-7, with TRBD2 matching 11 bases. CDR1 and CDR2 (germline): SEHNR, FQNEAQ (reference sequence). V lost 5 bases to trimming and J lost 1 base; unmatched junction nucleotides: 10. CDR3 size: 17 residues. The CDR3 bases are TGTGCCAGCAGCCCCCGAACTAGCGGGGGTGAGTCCTACGAGCAGTACTTC. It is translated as CASSPRTSGGESYEQYF.

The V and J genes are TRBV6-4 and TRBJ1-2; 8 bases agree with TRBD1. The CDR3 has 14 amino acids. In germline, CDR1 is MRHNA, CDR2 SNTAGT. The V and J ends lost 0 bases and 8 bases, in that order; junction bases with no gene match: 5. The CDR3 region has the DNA TGTGCCAGCAGTGACTCGGACAGGGCGACCGGCTACACCTTC. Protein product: CASSDSDRATGYTF.

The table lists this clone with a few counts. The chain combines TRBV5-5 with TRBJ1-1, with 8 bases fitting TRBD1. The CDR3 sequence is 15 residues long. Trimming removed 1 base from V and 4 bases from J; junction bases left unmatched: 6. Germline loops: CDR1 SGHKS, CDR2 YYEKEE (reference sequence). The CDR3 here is CASSLLGQGITEAFF. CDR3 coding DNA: TGTGCCAGCAGCTTGCTAGGACAGGGTATCACTGAAGCTTTCTTT.

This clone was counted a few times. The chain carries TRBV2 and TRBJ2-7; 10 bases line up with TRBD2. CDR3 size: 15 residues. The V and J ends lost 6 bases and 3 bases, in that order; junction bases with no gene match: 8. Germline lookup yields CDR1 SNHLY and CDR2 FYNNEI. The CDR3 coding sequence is TGTGCCAGCAGCGCTTCTAGCGGGGGTAACTACGAGCAGTACTTC. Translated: CASSASSGGNYEQYF.

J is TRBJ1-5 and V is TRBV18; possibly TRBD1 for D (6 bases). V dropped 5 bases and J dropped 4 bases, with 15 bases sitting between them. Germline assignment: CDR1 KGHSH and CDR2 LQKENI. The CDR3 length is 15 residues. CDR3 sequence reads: CASSIQGTGNQPQHF. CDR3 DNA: TGTGCCAGCTCAATCCAGGGGACCGGGAATCAGCCCCAGCATTTT.